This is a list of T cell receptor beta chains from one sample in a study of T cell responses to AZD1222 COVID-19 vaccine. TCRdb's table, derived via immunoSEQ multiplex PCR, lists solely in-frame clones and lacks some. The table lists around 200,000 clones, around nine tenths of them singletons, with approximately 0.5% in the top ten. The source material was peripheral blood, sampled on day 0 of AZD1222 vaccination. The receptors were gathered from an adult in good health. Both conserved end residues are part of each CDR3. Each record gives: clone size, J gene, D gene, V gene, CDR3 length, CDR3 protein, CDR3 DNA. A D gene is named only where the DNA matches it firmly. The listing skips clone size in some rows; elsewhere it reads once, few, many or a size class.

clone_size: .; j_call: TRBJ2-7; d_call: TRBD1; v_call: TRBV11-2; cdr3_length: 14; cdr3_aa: CASSNRRTGREQYF; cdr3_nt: TGTGCCAGCAGCAACCGTCGGACAGGGCGGGAGCAGTACTTC
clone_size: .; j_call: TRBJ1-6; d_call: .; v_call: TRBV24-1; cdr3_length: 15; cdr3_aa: CATSDPRQRNSPLHF; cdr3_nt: TGTGCCACCAGTGATCCTCGACAGAGAAATTCACCCCTCCACTTT
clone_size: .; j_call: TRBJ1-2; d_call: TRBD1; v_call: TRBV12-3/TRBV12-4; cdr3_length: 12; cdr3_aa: CASSEQGDGYTF; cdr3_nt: TGTGCCAGCAGTGAACAGGGGGATGGCTACACCTTC
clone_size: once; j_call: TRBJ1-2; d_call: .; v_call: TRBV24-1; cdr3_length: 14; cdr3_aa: CATSDWGTSGGYTF; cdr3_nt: TGTGCCACCAGTGATTGGGGGACATCGGGTGGCTACACCTTC
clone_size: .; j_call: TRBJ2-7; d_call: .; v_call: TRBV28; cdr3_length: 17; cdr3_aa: CASSLSKPEWTSYEQYF; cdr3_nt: TGTGCCAGCAGTTTATCCAAACCAGAGTGGACGTCCTACGAGCAGTACTTC
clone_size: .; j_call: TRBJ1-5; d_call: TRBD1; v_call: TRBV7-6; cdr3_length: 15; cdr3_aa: CASSSRDSSNQPQHF; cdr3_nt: TGTGCCAGCAGCTCCCGGGACAGTAGCAATCAGCCCCAGCATTTT
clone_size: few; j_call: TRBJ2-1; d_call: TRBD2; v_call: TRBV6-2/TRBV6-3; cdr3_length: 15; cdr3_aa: CASSYPSGGASEQFF; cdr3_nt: TGTGCCAGCAGTTACCCTAGCGGGGGGGCCTCTGAGCAGTTCTTC
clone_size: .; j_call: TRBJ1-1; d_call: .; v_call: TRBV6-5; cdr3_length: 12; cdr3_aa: CASRSLFTEAFF; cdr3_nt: TGTGCCAGCAGGTCCCTTTTCACTGAAGCTTTCTTT
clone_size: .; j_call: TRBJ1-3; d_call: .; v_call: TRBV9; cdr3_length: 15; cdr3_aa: CASSAGTSSGNTIYF; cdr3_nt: TGTGCCAGCAGCGCCGGGACCTCCTCTGGAAACACCATATATTTT
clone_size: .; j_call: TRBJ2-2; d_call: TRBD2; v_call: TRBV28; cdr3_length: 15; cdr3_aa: CASRDSGLAGAELFF; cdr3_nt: TGTGCCAGCAGAGACTCTGGACTAGCGGGGGCGGAGCTGTTTTTT
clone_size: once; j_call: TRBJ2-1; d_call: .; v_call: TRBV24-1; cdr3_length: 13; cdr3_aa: CATETNDYNEQFF; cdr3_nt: TGTGCCACCGAGACGAACGACTACAATGAGCAGTTCTTC
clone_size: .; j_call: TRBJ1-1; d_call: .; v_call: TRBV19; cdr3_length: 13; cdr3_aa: CASSVQGWTEAFF; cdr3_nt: TGTGCCAGTAGTGTACAGGGATGGACTGAAGCTTTCTTT
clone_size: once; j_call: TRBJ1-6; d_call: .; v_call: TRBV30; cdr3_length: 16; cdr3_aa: CAWSPRQAIYNSPLHF; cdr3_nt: TGTGCCTGGAGTCCCCGGCAGGCCATCTATAATTCACCCCTCCACTTT
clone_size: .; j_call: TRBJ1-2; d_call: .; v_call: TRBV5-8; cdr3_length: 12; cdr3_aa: CASSLEAGGYTF; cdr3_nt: TGTGCCAGCAGCTTGGAGGCGGGTGGCTACACCTTC
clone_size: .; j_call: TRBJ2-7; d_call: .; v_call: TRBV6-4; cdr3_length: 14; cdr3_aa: CASTFRGVPEEQYF; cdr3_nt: TGTGCCAGCACCTTCCGGGGAGTTCCGGAAGAGCAGTACTTC
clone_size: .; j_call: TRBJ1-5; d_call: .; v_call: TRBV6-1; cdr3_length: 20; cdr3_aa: CASSEAIAVWGAPANQPQHF; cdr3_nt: TGTGCCAGCAGTGAAGCCATTGCAGTGTGGGGGGCTCCCGCTAATCAGCCCCAGCATTTT